The entry below describes one TCR beta chain. Antigen: not known. This CDR3 contains 14 residues. Germline V CDR1 and CDR2: SGHRS, YFSETQ. The V end lost 4 bases, the J end lost 0 bases, and 7 bases lay between the germline ends. Unstimulated regulatory T cells (CD4+CD25+CD127-), CD4+CD25- non-regulatory cells, CD4 and CD8 cells were FACS-sorted from thawed PBMCs. The sample belongs to a study of Tregs in tolerant kidney transplant recipients. Profiling relied on immunoSEQ multiplex PCR, and the TCRdb table lists in-frame clones only, not all of them. The sample consists of 200,000 to 300,000 clones, roughly four fifths of them appearing once. Study-wide points: Tregs expanded with activated donor B cells seemed most donor-specific.

The sequenced sample consisted of CD4+ T cells from blood. V usage is TRBV5-1 and J usage is TRBJ1-4; no definite D call. The clonotype comes from a human donor in good health. This CDR3 is CASSKNPTNEKLFF. The CDR3 DNA follows: TGCGCCAGCAGCAAGAACCCAACTAATGAAAAACTGTTTTTT.